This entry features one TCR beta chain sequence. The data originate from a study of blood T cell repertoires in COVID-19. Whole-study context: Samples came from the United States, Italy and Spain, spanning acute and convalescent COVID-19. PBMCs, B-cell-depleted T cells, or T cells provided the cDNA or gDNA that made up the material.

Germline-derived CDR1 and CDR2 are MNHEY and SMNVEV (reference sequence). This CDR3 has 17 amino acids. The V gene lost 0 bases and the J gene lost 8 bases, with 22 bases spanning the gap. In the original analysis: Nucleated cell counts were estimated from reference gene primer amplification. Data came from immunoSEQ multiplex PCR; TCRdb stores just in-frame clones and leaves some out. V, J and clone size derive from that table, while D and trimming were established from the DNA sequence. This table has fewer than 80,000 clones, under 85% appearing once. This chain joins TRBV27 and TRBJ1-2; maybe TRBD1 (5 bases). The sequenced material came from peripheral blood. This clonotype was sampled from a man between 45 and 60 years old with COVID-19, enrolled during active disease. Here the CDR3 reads CASSLSRGGDLGGGYTF. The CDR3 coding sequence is TGTGCCAGCAGTTTATCGAGGGGCGGGGACCTTGGAGGGGGCTACACCTTC.